This T cell receptor (beta chain) was recorded in a study of long-term antiretroviral therapy in people with HIV. Study results and caveats: Increased diversity was seen after ART, yet it remained lower than in transplant donor controls. Controls showed broader CDR3 length ranges than did the HIV repertoires.

In regard to this clone: Its specificity is not known.

Running of the v3.0 immunoSEQ assay took place at survey level. Sequencing used immunoSEQ multiplex PCR; TCRdb keeps in-frame clones, though not all of them. The sample includes 30,000 to 40,000 clones, approximately 74% of them seen just once. V was clipped by 6 bases and J by 2 bases, with 11 bases between them. The germline V gene has CDR1 MNHNS and CDR2 SASEGT. There are 13 residues in the CDR3. The chain has TRBV6-1 and TRBJ2-7, with a tentative D call TRBD1 (5 bases). This specimen was unsorted PBMCs, taken 3 years after starting antiretroviral therapy. The receptor was isolated from a man aged 45-65 years with HIV. As DNA, the CDR3 is TGTGCCAGCAGCACCGACAGCGCCTACGAGCAGTACTTC. Translated, it gives CASSTDSAYEQYF.